This T cell receptor (beta chain) comes out of a study of T and B cells in COVID-19 patients. On the study more broadly: Peripheral blood came from COVID-19 patients with active infection or after recovery. Active-infection patients were older, median roughly 73 years, than recovered patients, median roughly 35 years. Study-level points and caveats: Clonality of TRB repertoires was high in active COVID-19; recovery brought above-healthy diversity and richness. Exclusive to the recovered cohort were approximately 2,300 TCR clusters, around 30 of them with low generation probability.

Multiplex PCR with BIOMED2 TRB-A/B primer pools amplified TRB rearrangements. TCRdb re-called the multiplex PCR reads with MiXCR, one entry per CDR3 protein. The table shows 6,500 to 10,000 distinct CDR3 sequences, with approximately 30% occurring only once. Blood genomic DNA input for TRB amplification was about 250-500 ng. This clonotype has a handful of counts. Its target is not known. V dropped 0 bases and J dropped 4 bases, with 10 bases sitting between them. This CDR3 comprises 15 residues. This TCR derives from a human donor with active COVID-19. Sequencing was carried out using blood. This chain links TRBV12-3 or TRBV12-4 with TRBJ2-1; unclear D gene. The CDR3 nucleotides read TGTGCCAGCAGTTTAGCGGGGAACTCTTACAATGAGCAGTTCTTC. This codes for CASSLAGNSYNEQFF.